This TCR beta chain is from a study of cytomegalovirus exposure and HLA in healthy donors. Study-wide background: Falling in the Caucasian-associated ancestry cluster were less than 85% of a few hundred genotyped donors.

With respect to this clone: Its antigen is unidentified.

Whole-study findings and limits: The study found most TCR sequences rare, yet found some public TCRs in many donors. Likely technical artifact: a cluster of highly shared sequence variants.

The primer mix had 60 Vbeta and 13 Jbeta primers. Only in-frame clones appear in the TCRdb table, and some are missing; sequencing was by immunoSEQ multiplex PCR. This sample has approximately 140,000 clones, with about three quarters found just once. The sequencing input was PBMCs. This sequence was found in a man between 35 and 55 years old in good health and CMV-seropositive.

The DNA for the CDR3 is TGTGCCTGGACCTTAACAATGGTACCGAAATATGGCTACACCTTC. It yields the protein CAWTLTMVPKYGYTF. The J gene is TRBJ1-2, the V gene TRBV30; D is undetermined. CDR1 and CDR2 (germline): GTSNPN, SVGIG (reference sequence). V lost 4 bases to trimming and J lost 5 bases, with 20 bases between them. The CDR3 has 15 amino acids.